This T cell receptor (beta chain) was recorded in a study of blood T cells in healthy people across ages. Regarding this clonotype: Antigen unknown.

Trimming pared 4 bases from V and 2 bases from J, leaving 14 bases between. Germline V CDR1 and CDR2: SGDLS, YYNGEE. The CDR3 covers 15 residues. Isolation of PBMCs gave at least 7 million cells per sample. A J-beta primer mix and a sample-barcoded 5' primer were used in a second PCR of roughly 6 to 11 cycles. TCRdb independently ran MiXCR on the 5' RACE reads; one entry per CDR3 protein. This repertoire shows 760,000 or so distinct CDR3 sequences, around 25% found once; its top ten account for 9% to 9.5%. Study-wide findings and caveats: Measured against age, TCR beta diversity per million T cells decreased in a roughly linear manner.

The sample was also reused in another study, on T cells of mothers and their children. That source reports: Using 1.5 ug per 15 ul, all extracted RNA underwent cDNA synthesis.

The rearrangement links TRBV9 to TRBJ2-3; the D is unclear. Sequenced sample: blood. The clonotype originates from a boy under 18 in good health. In DNA form, the CDR3 reads TGTGCCAGCAGCCCCTCAAGAGGATCCACAGATACGCAGTATTTT. Its protein product is CASSPSRGSTDTQYF.